One and the same sample provided the 30 T cell receptor beta chains below, sequenced in a study of OX40 agonist ivuxolimab in advanced cancers. Generated by immunoSEQ multiplex PCR, the TCRdb table keeps only in-frame clones and is missing some. This table has around 48,000 clones, roughly 84% appearing once. The sequencing here drew on CD4+ or CD8+ T cells sorted from blood, taken in a trial of the OX40 agonist ivuxolimab. The receptors come from an adult with an advanced solid tumor such as melanoma, head and neck, liver or kidney cancer.

This sequence joins TRBV29-1 and TRBJ2-7, with TRBD1 identical over 10 bases. The V and J ends lost 3 bases and 3 bases, in that order; junction bases with no gene match: 20. Germline-derived CDR1 and CDR2 are SQVTM and ANQGSEA. The CDR3 loop spans 19 amino acids. CDR3 coding DNA: TGCAGCGTTGATCCCGGAGTGGGGACAGGGGCCAGTAGGAGCTACGAGCAGTACTTC. This gives the protein CSVDPGVGTGASRSYEQYF.

This chain joins TRBV27 and TRBJ1-1, with 8 bases aligning to TRBD1. Trimming removed 6 bases from V and 2 bases from J; junction bases left unmatched: 5. From germline, CDR1 is MNHEY and CDR2 SMNVEV (reference sequence). The CDR3 is made up of 14 amino acids. The CDR3 region is CASSRDRGNTEAFF. In DNA form, the CDR3 reads TGTGCCAGCAGCCGAGACAGGGGAAACACTGAAGCTTTCTTT.

The chain links TRBV27 to TRBJ2-2; the D gene is possibly TRBD2 (7 bases). V lost 0 bases and J 8 bases, leaving 16 bases between the germline ends. Germline V gene data show CDR1 as MNHEY and CDR2 as SMNVEV (reference sequence). The CDR3 runs 16 residues. As DNA, the CDR3 is TGTGCCAGCAGTTTATCGTGGCGGGGGCGAGTTGGGGAGCTGTTTTTT. Protein product: CASSLSWRGRVGELFF.

The chain joins TRBV5-1 to TRBJ2-7; TRBD1 aligns across 9 bases. The germline gives CDR1 SGHRS, CDR2 YFSETQ. CDR3 length: 16 residues. J was trimmed by 0 bases and V by 0 bases; bases with no gene match: 4. CDR3 sequence (DNA): TGCGCCAGCAGCTTGGTCGGGACAGGGCACTCCTACGAGCAGTACTTC. Its protein product is CASSLVGTGHSYEQYF.

The chain carries TRBV29-1 and TRBJ1-5; D not resolved. Between the trimmed V and J ends, which lost 6 bases and 2 bases, there was a span of 11 bases. The CDR3 sequence is 13 residues long. Germline CDR1 SQVTM, CDR2 ANQGSEA. The CDR3 DNA reads as TGCAGCGTATGCTCTCAGGGCAATCAGCCCCAGCATTTT. Its translation: CSVCSQGNQPQHF. The full variable domain, in which reference TRBV29-1 and TRBJ1-5 provide the parts outside the CDR3, is SAVISQKPSRDICQRGTSLTIQCQVDSQVTMMFWYRQQPGQSLTLIATANQGSEATYESGFVIDKFPISRPNLTFSTLTVSNMSPEDSSIYLCSVCSQGNQPQHFGDGTRLSIL.

The V and J genes are TRBV28 and TRBJ1-5; 8 nucleotides agree with TRBD1. The CDR3 contains 15 residues. The V and J ends lost 7 bases and 2 bases, in that order; junction bases with no gene match: 7. The germline CDR1 and CDR2 sequences are MDHEN and SYDVKM. For the CDR3, the DNA is TGTGCCAGCACCCCGACAGGGGCTCGCAATCAGCCCCAGCATTTT. Amino acid sequence: CASTPTGARNQPQHF.

This chain connects TRBV18 to TRBJ1-2; the match to TRBD1 covers 10 bases. The germline CDR1 and CDR2 sequences are KGHSH and LQKENI. There are 16 residues in the CDR3. J was trimmed by 4 bases and V by 5 bases; bases with no gene match: 10. The CDR3 bases are TGTGCCAGCTCAAGCGGGACAGGGGCTTTAAGCTATGGCTACACCTTC. It specifies CASSSGTGALSYGYTF.

The gene calls are TRBV7-8 and TRBJ1-1; no reliable D call. The germline CDR1 and CDR2 sequences are SGHVS and FQNEAQ. This CDR3 has 12 residues. Trimming shortened V by 5 bases and J by 4 bases, and 8 bases separated the two germline ends. The CDR3, as DNA: TGTGCCAGCAGCCACCGGGGCACTGAAGCTTTCTTT. Translating it yields CASSHRGTEAFF.

This clone was found a few times. The CDR3 coding sequence is TGTGCCTGCCCAGCCGGGACAGGGGTGGATGAGCAGTTCTTC. It is translated as CACPAGTGVDEQFF. The genes are TRBV30 and TRBJ2-1; 10 bases line up with TRBD1. Germline V gives CDR1 GTSNPN, CDR2 SVGIG (reference sequence). V lost 6 bases, J lost 8 bases, and 10 bases stayed unmatched. This CDR3 is built from 14 residues. Drawing the rest from reference TRBV30 and TRBJ2-1, the complete variable domain is SQTIHQWPATLVQPVGSPLSLECTVEGTSNPNLYWYRQAAGRGLQLLFYSVGIGQISSEVPQNLSASRPQDRQFILSSKKLLLSDSGFYLCACPAGTGVDEQFFGPGTRLTVL.

This chain uses TRBV19 with TRBJ2-4; 7 bases fit TRBD1. The ends lost 7 bases at V and 7 bases at J; junction bases unmatched: 19. The CDR3 totals 17 residues. Germline loops: CDR1 LNHDA, CDR2 SQIVND (reference sequence). In nucleotides, the CDR3 is TGTGCCAGTATGTTGGGGGCCGACAGGGCCATGCGTAACATTCAGTACTTC. Amino acid sequence: CASMLGADRAMRNIQYF.

This chain joins TRBV7-8 and TRBJ2-3, with 11 bases aligning to TRBD2. The CDR3 totals 16 residues. Looked up from germline, CDR1 is SGHVS and CDR2 is FQNEAQ. The V gene end was trimmed by 4 bases and the J gene end by 0 bases; junction bases not matched to a gene: 3. The chain's CDR3 is CASSSGLAASTDTQYF. The DNA of the CDR3 is TGTGCCAGCAGCTCGGGACTAGCGGCGAGCACAGATACGCAGTATTTT.

This chain joins TRBV30 and TRBJ1-1; 8 nucleotides line up with TRBD1. V shed 0 bases and J 1 base; nucleotides not matched to a gene: 7. Per germline, CDR1 GTSNPN and CDR2 SVGIG (reference sequence). The length of the CDR3 is 16 residues. The CDR3: CAWSVPRTGKNTEAFF. Here the CDR3 DNA reads TGTGCCTGGAGTGTACCTAGGACAGGGAAGAACACTGAAGCTTTCTTT.

This clone was seen once. The genes are TRBV28 and TRBJ2-7; D unresolved. Germline V gene lookup returns CDR1 MDHEN and CDR2 SYDVKM. This CDR3 contains 15 residues. V lost 7 bases and J 0 bases, leaving 16 bases between the germline ends. The CDR3 DNA reads as TGTGCCAGCACCCGTGGAGACACCCGCTCCTACGAGCAGTACTTC. Residues: CASTRGDTRSYEQYF.

V and J are TRBV6-6 and TRBJ2-1; 12 nucleotides agree with TRBD2. This CDR3 region has 16 residues. Germline V gene lookup returns CDR1 MNHNY and CDR2 SVGAGI (reference sequence). J gave up 7 bases and V 4 bases, and 8 bases lay outside the gene matches. The CDR3 loop reads CASSWTSGTASNEQFF. CDR3 in DNA: TGTGCCAGCAGTTGGACTAGCGGGACTGCGAGTAATGAGCAGTTCTTC.

The V call is TRBV28, the J call TRBJ2-4; D call uncertain. This CDR3 is 13 amino acids long. Germline V lookup: CDR1 MDHEN, CDR2 SYDVKM. V gave up 6 bases and J gave up 6 bases, with 12 bases separating them. The CDR3 sequence: CASSREDLNIQYF. The CDR3 nucleotides read TGTGCCAGCAGCCGAGAGGATCTAAACATTCAGTACTTC.

The gene calls are TRBV19 and TRBJ1-1; TRBD1 might be the D (5 bases). The CDR3 covers 14 residues. The germline CDR1 and CDR2 sequences are LNHDA and SQIVND (reference sequence). V dropped 9 bases and J dropped 2 bases, with 16 bases sitting between them. Here the CDR3 DNA reads TGTGCCAGCTACACCAGGGCAGGAAACACTGAAGCTTTCTTT. This translates into CASYTRAGNTEAFF.

The V gene is TRBV6-1, the J gene TRBJ2-7; D possibly corresponds to TRBD2 (6 bases). This CDR3 has 13 amino acids. The germline gives CDR1 MNHNS, CDR2 SASEGT. V gave up 5 bases and J gave up 2 bases, with 10 bases separating them. The CDR3 DNA reads as TGTGCCAGCAGTCTACTAGCAGCCTACGAGCAGTACTTC. Its protein product is CASSLLAAYEQYF.

This clone was seen only a few times. J is TRBJ2-3 and V is TRBV15; 7 nucleotides match TRBD1. CDR3 length: 18 residues. Germline CDR1 and CDR2: LNHNV and YYDKDF (reference sequence). V lost 3 bases and J lost 1; bases outside the gene matches: 13. The CDR3 DNA is TGTGCCACCAGCAGTAGGACCGGGACAGTAGTGGGCACAGATACGCAGTATTTT. Translation: CATSSRTGTVVGTDTQYF.

This rearrangement joins TRBV4-1 to TRBJ2-3; D is uncertain. The CDR3 covers 17 residues. V shed 3 bases and J shed 4 bases, with 20 bases lying between them. CDR1 and CDR2 (germline): MGHRA, YSYEKL. The CDR3 here is CASSQRWSDGPSDTQYF. The CDR3 DNA sequence: TGCGCCAGCAGCCAGAGGTGGTCTGATGGGCCCTCAGATACGCAGTATTTT.

This rearrangement joins TRBV5-4 to TRBJ1-6, with 8 bases that match TRBD1. This CDR3 region has 15 residues. CDR1 SGHNT and CDR2 YYREEE come from the germline V gene (reference sequence). After removal of 3 bases from V and 8 bases from J, the junction contained 7 bases not matched to a gene. The CDR3: CASSSQGVWDSPLHF. The CDR3 bases are TGTGCCAGCAGCTCACAGGGGGTTTGGGATTCACCCCTCCACTTT.

The chain uses TRBV6-5 and TRBJ2-1, with D unclear. The ends were cut back, 8 bases at V and 5 bases at J, with 16 bases in the middle. The CDR3 contains 14 residues. Germline loops: CDR1 MNHEY, CDR2 SVGAGI. The CDR3 region has the DNA TGTGCCAGCGGTCTACAGTGGTCCCACAATGAGCAGTTCTTC. Its protein is CASGLQWSHNEQFF.

The rearrangement joins TRBV5-4 to TRBJ2-1; 7 positions agree with TRBD2. This CDR3 region has 16 residues. Germline V gives CDR1 SGHNT, CDR2 YYREEE (reference sequence). Germline trimming cut 0 bases from V and 4 bases from J; bases unmatched to any gene: 7. In nucleotides, the CDR3 is TGTGCCAGCAGCTTGGTACTTGCGGGAGTTTACAATGAGCAGTTCTTC. Its protein product is CASSLVLAGVYNEQFF.

The chain joins TRBV11-2 to TRBJ2-5; TRBD2 aligns across 11 bases. Germline CDR1 SGHAT, CDR2 FQNNGV. Trimming at V came to 0 bases and at J to 2 bases, leaving 8 bases not matched to a gene. This CDR3 region has 18 residues. In DNA form, the CDR3 reads TGTGCCAGCAGCTTAGAATCCCTCCTAGCGGGAGGACAAGAGACCCAGTACTTC. Translated, it gives CASSLESLLAGGQETQYF.

The V call is TRBV7-3, the J call TRBJ1-1, with D tentatively TRBD1 (6 bases). The CDR3 is 16 residues long. CDR1 is SGHTA and CDR2 is FQGTGA in the germline V gene. V was pared by 2 bases and J by 5 bases, with 18 bases between. CDR3 coding DNA: TGTGCCAGCAGCTTATCCCCGGGGGCATGGGATACTGAAGCTTTCTTT. Protein product: CASSLSPGAWDTEAFF.

This clone occurred a few times. V gene TRBV7-2 combines with J gene TRBJ2-1, with a tentative D call TRBD1 (6 bases). CDR3 length: 15 residues. Germline V gives CDR1 SGHTA, CDR2 FQGNSA. V dropped 2 bases and J dropped 7 bases, with 15 bases sitting between them. For the CDR3, the DNA is TGTGCCAGCAGCTTATATGGGGGCGCAGGGAATGAGCAGTTCTTC. Protein product: CASSLYGGAGNEQFF.

This clone appeared once. The chain uses TRBV11-3 and TRBJ2-3, with D perhaps given as TRBD1 or TRBD2 (6 bases each). V shed 5 bases and J shed 2 bases, with 8 bases lying between them. The CDR3 contains 13 residues. Germline V gene lookup returns CDR1 SGHNT and CDR2 YENEEA. The CDR3 spells CASSRGHTDTQYF. The DNA of the CDR3 is TGTGCCAGCAGCCGGGGGCACACAGATACGCAGTATTTT.

The chain carries TRBV7-8 and TRBJ2-7; D is unresolved. The CDR3 sequence is 15 residues long. V was shortened by 4 bases and J by 2 bases, with 15 bases between the two germline ends. From germline, CDR1 is SGHVS and CDR2 FQNEAQ. CDR3 residues: CASSSKLDGTYEQYF. DNA for the CDR3: TGTGCCAGCAGCTCAAAATTAGACGGAACCTACGAGCAGTACTTC.

The gene calls are TRBV5-5 and TRBJ2-2, with TRBD2 matching 15 bases. The germline V gene encodes CDR1 SGHKS and CDR2 YYEKEE (reference sequence). J lost 3 bases, V lost 4 bases, and 7 bases had no gene match. The CDR3 runs 18 residues. The CDR3 here is CASSLGLAGGMDTGELFF. The CDR3 DNA reads as TGTGCCAGCAGCCTGGGACTAGCGGGAGGCATGGACACCGGGGAGCTGTTTTTT. The full variable domain, with the rest looked up from reference TRBV5-5 and TRBJ2-2, is DAGVTQSPTHLIKTRGQQVTLRCSPISGHKSVSWYQQVLGQGPQFIFQYYEKEERGRGNFPDRFSARQFPNYSSELNVNALLLGDSALYLCASSLGLAGGMDTGELFFGEGSRLTVL.

The rearrangement joins TRBV15 to TRBJ1-1; D call uncertain. The germline CDR1 and CDR2 sequences are LNHNV and YYDKDF (reference sequence). The CDR3 is made up of 12 amino acids. V was trimmed by 6 bases and J by 5 bases, leaving 10 bases between them. The CDR3 loop is CATRIGRTEAFF. The CDR3 coding sequence is TGTGCCACCAGGATCGGGCGGACTGAAGCTTTCTTT. The full variable domain, in which reference TRBV15 and TRBJ1-1 provide the parts outside the CDR3, is DAMVIQNPRYQVTQFGKPVTLSCSQTLNHNVMYWYQQKSSQAPKLLFHYYDKDFNNEADTPDNFQSRRPNTSFCFLDIRSPGLGDTAMYLCATRIGRTEAFFGQGTRLTVV.

The rearrangement links TRBV5-1 to TRBJ1-5; D is undetermined. The CDR3 runs to 14 residues. Germline CDR1 SGHRS, CDR2 YFSETQ. V was pared by 7 bases and J by 0 bases, with 11 bases between. The CDR3 loop reads CASRRTYSNQPQHF. The CDR3, as DNA: TGCGCCAGCCGACGGACCTATAGCAATCAGCCCCAGCATTTT.